This TCR beta chain was identified in a study of CXCR3-negative and CXCR3-positive naive CD8 T cells. General study findings and limits: Cryopreserved PBMCs had partly decreased CXCR3 expression; fresh PBMCs were used in most assays. Researchers report that CXCR3-positive naive cells carry more hydrophobic TRB CDR3s than CXCR3-negative naive cells.

There are 15 residues in the CDR3. CDR1 GTSNPN and CDR2 SVGIG come from the germline V gene (reference sequence). UMI-tagged TRB cDNA libraries were built via 5' RACE. From its re-call of the 5' RACE reads, TCRdb lists each CDR3 protein once, without DNA. This repertoire includes about 150,000 distinct CDR3 sequences. Every individual CD8+ T cell subset underwent sorting in triplicate at 300,000 to 350,000 cells apiece. About this clonotype itself: The antigen is not known.

The TCR comes from a human donor in good health. Some clones in this sample may be carry-over from other donors' samples. This chain uses TRBV30 with TRBJ1-1; absent DNA, TCRdb's TRBD1 call cannot be checked. Sequenced sample: naive CXCR3+ CD8+ T cells from blood. The subset is: CD45RO-CCR7+CD27+CD95- naive CD8+ T cells expressing CXCR3 (TNR3+). The CDR3 here is CAWSSGTGGHTEAFF.